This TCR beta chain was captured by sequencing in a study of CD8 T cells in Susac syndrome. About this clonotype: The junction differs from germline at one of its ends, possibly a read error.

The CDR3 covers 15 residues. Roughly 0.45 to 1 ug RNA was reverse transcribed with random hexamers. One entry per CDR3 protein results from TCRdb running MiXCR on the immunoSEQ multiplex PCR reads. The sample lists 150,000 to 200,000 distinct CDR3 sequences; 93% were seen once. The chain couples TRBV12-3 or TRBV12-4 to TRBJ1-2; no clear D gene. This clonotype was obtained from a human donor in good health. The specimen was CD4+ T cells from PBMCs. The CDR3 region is CASSLVMSATGGYTF. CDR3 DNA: TGTGCCAGCAGCTTAGTCATGAGCGCCACGGGTGGCTACACCTTC.